Below, 11 T cell receptor beta chains from the same sample are listed, as sequenced in a study of cytomegalovirus exposure and HLA in healthy donors. 60 Vbeta and 13 Jbeta primers were used in PCR. Sequencing used immunoSEQ multiplex PCR; TCRdb keeps in-frame clones, though not all of them. The sample yields 100,000 to 150,000 clones, about 85% seen once. The sample was PBMCs. The source is a boy aged 10-17 years in good health and CMV-seronegative.

The V call is TRBV7-2, the J call TRBJ2-1; 11 positions agree with TRBD1. Germline CDR1 is SGHTA and CDR2 is FQGNSA. J lost 7 bases, V lost 4 bases, and 6 bases had no gene match. CDR3 length: 15 residues. CDR3 sequence: CASSSGQGVWNEQFF. CDR3 in DNA: TGTGCCAGCAGCTCGGGACAGGGGGTTTGGAATGAGCAGTTCTTC. The full variable domain, its missing parts supplied by reference TRBV7-2 and TRBJ2-1, is GAGVSQSPSNKVTEKGKDVELRCDPISGHTALYWYRQSLGQGLEFLIYFQGNSAPDKSGLPSDRFSAERTGGSVSTLTIQRTQQEDSAVYLCASSSGQGVWNEQFFGPGTRLTVL.

The rearrangement uses TRBV12-1 and TRBJ2-7; the table names TRBD2, a call not compared with the DNA. TRBV12-1 has pseudogene status. CDR3 length: 15 amino acids. DNA of the CDR3: TGTGCCAGCAGCTTTGAATGCGGGAGCTCCTACGAGCAGTACTTC. It translates to CASSFECGSSYEQYF.

The chain couples TRBV27 to TRBJ2-3; 13 bases line up with TRBD2. V lost 5 bases to trimming and J lost 5 bases; unmatched junction nucleotides: 7. Per the germline V gene, CDR1 is MNHEY and CDR2 is SMNVEV (reference sequence). This CDR3 is 16 amino acids long. CDR3 sequence reads: CASSPGTSGIVDTQYF. The CDR3 DNA sequence: TGTGCCAGCAGTCCTGGGACTAGCGGGATAGTAGATACGCAGTATTTT.

The J gene is TRBJ1-2, the V gene TRBV5-1; D is unresolved. This CDR3 is 15 amino acids long. Germline V gives CDR1 SGHRS, CDR2 YFSETQ. The V and J ends lost 4 bases and 4 bases respectively, with 17 bases between them. As DNA, the CDR3 is TGCGCCAGCAGCCTTAGAAGGAGGGAGGGCTATGGCTACACCTTC. Translation gives CASSLRRREGYGYTF.

This rearrangement joins TRBV9 to TRBJ2-3, with 7 bases lining up with TRBD1. V lost 3 bases and J lost 4; bases outside the gene matches: 5. The CDR3 runs 14 residues. The germline CDR1 and CDR2 sequences are SGDLS and YYNGEE. CDR3 residues: CASSGRQGPDTQYF. The CDR3 DNA reads TGTGCCAGCAGCGGACGACAGGGCCCAGATACGCAGTATTTT. Supplemented by reference TRBV9 and TRBJ2-3, the full variable domain reads DSGVTQTPKHLITATGQRVTLRCSPRSGDLSVYWYQQSLDQGLQFLIQYYNGEERAKGNILERFSAQQFPDLHSELNLSSLELGDSALYFCASSGRQGPDTQYFGPGTRLTVL.

J is TRBJ1-1 and V is TRBV25-1; D call uncertain. The CDR3 length is 11 residues. CDR1 is MGHDK and CDR2 is SYGVNS in the germline V gene. Trimming left V 6 bases short and J 9 bases short, with 11 bases between. The CDR3 loop reads CASRVGEKAFF. The CDR3 DNA follows: TGTGCCAGCAGGGTGGGCGAAAAAGCTTTCTTT.

The chain joins TRBV6-6 to TRBJ2-7; a weak D match, TRBD2 (6 bases). CDR1 is MNHNY, CDR2 SVGAGI, per germline (reference sequence). The CDR3 is 11 amino acids. V was shortened by 7 bases and J by 4 bases, with 8 bases between the two germline ends. CDR3 sequence: CASTGGYEQYF. Written as DNA, the CDR3 is TGTGCCAGCACTGGAGGGTACGAGCAGTACTTC.

The chain's CDR3 is CASSGAPGQDINQPQHF. The CDR3 DNA reads TGTGCCAGCAGTGGAGCACCGGGACAGGATATCAATCAGCCCCAGCATTTT. The chain recombines TRBV2 with TRBJ1-5, with TRBD1 matching 8 bases. The CDR3 is 17 amino acids. The ends lost 4 bases at V and 3 bases at J; junction bases unmatched: 11. Germline V gene sequence: CDR1 SNHLY, CDR2 FYNNEI.

The rearrangement uses TRBV9 and TRBJ2-5; 11 bases are shared with TRBD2. Germline values: CDR1 SGDLS, CDR2 YYNGEE. V lost 0 bases and J lost 5; bases outside the gene matches: 3. This CDR3 spans 15 amino acids. The CDR3 sequence is CASSVASGRRETQYF. The CDR3 DNA sequence: TGTGCCAGCAGCGTAGCTAGCGGGAGGAGGGAGACCCAGTACTTC.

The CDR3 DNA follows: TGTGCCAGCAGCTTAACCGGGGAGGGCACAGATACGCAGTATTTT. It specifies CASSLTGEGTDTQYF. The V call is TRBV11-3, the J call TRBJ2-3; perhaps TRBD2 as D (6 bases). The CDR3 is 15 residues long. The ends were cut back, 2 bases at V and 1 base at J, with 10 bases in the middle. From germline, CDR1 is SGHNT and CDR2 YENEEA. Filled out from reference TRBV11-3 and TRBJ2-3, the complete variable domain reads EAGVVQSPRYKIIEKKQPVAFWCNPISGHNTLYWYLQNLGQGPELLIRYENEEAVDDSQLPKDRFSAERLKGVDSTLKIQPAELGDSAVYLCASSLTGEGTDTQYFGPGTRLTVL.

The chain recombines TRBV6-1 with TRBJ1-2, with D possibly TRBD1 on 5 matching bases. Germline V gives CDR1 MNHNS, CDR2 SASEGT. Trimming removed 0 bases at V and 6 bases at J, with 11 bases between. This CDR3 spans 14 amino acids. In nucleotides, the CDR3 is TGTGCCAGCAGTGAAGCAGTGGGGGGTGATGGCTACACCTTC. Its translation is CASSEAVGGDGYTF.